Listed here is a single TCR beta chain. This sample was taken from a study of blood T cell repertoires in COVID-19. Looking at the study overall: In each case, the material was cDNA or gDNA derived from T cells, B-cell-depleted T cells, or PBMCs.

The CDR3 spans 16 residues. Deletions cut 3 bases from V and 9 bases from J, with 22 bases between. Germline CDR1 is SGDLS and CDR2 is YYNGEE. Original data processing: Researchers report that nucleated cell counts were estimated from reference gene primer amplification. Only in-frame clones appear in the TCRdb table, and some are missing; sequencing was by immunoSEQ multiplex PCR. That table gives V, J and clone size, and the DNA gave D and trimming. The top ten hold 1% to 1.5% of the sample, which has tens of thousands of clones, roughly 85% seen once. The specimen was peripheral blood. The V call is TRBV9, the J call TRBJ2-1; maybe TRBD2 (6 bases). The receptor comes from a woman aged 80 or over with acute or convalescent COVID-19. The CDR3 sequence is CASSGGRTNAIVEQFF. DNA of the CDR3: TGTGCCAGCAGCGGGGGAAGGACTAACGCAATCGTTGAGCAGTTCTTC.